Below are 18 T cell receptor beta chains sequenced from a single sample in a study of shared clonotypes between healthy human individuals. Terminally differentiated effector memory CD45RA+ cells were excluded by CCR7 positive selection of CD45RO-negative cells. The data were produced by immunoSEQ multiplex PCR, yet TCRdb's version contains in-frame clones alone and is incomplete. The sample consists of about 2 million clones, approximately 94% of them appearing once. The sequenced material came from naive CD8+ T cells sorted from blood. The source of these receptors is a man aged 18 to 29 in good health.

The gene calls are TRBV21-1 and TRBJ2-1; TRBD2 reflects the table's D call only, with no check against the DNA. TRBV21-1 is noted as a pseudogene. The CDR3 has 19 amino acids. The CDR3 reads CASSKAGAIAGGLVDEQFF. The CDR3 nucleotides are TGTGCCAGCAGCAAAGCCGGGGCGATAGCGGGAGGGCTTGTAGATGAGCAGTTCTTC.

The count of this clone is one. J is TRBJ2-7 and V is TRBV5-1, with a weak D call TRBD1 (6 bases). There are 17 residues in the CDR3. The ends were cut back, 2 bases at V and 4 bases at J, with 22 bases in the middle. Germline loops: CDR1 SGHRS, CDR2 YFSETQ. CDR3 nucleotide sequence: TGCGCCAGCAGCTTCGGCCTACAGGGCGAAGACTTGTACGAGCAGTACTTC. Translation gives CASSFGLQGEDLYEQYF.

The table lists this clone with a count of one. The CDR3 reads CSVEGQYPEAFF. In nucleotides, the CDR3 is TGCAGCGTTGAAGGACAGTACCCTGAAGCTTTCTTT. The chain is built from TRBV29-1 and TRBJ1-1; possible D gene TRBD1, 5 bases. V lost 1 base and J lost 6, with 9 bases in between. Germline assignment: CDR1 SQVTM and CDR2 ANQGSEA. This CDR3 contains 12 residues.

This clone was counted once. The chain joins TRBV6-5 to TRBJ2-7, with D unclear. The CDR3 consists of 12 residues. V lost 11 bases to trimming and J lost 5 bases, with 16 bases between them. Per germline, CDR1 MNHEY and CDR2 SVGAGI. For the CDR3, the DNA is TGTGCCCTCGGGCCTTCGAGCCACGAGCAGTACTTC. It codes for CALGPSSHEQYF.

The genes are TRBV15 and TRBJ1-4; no reliable D call. Trimming removed 0 bases at V and 3 bases at J, with 8 bases between. CDR3 length: 15 residues. Germline values: CDR1 LNHNV, CDR2 YYDKDF (reference sequence). CDR3 nucleotide sequence: TGTGCCACCAGCAGAGAGGGAGTGTCTAATGAAAAACTGTTTTTT. The encoded protein is CATSREGVSNEKLFF.

The rearrangement links TRBV2 to TRBJ1-4; D is uncertain. The CDR3 is 13 amino acids. V shed 7 bases and J shed 7 bases, with 13 bases lying between them. The germline V gene encodes CDR1 SNHLY and CDR2 FYNNEI. In DNA form, the CDR3 reads TGTGCCAGCAAGACTACCGAGGGTGAAAAACTGTTTTTT. It translates to CASKTTEGEKLFF.

The chain has TRBV19 and TRBJ1-4, with D uncertain. Per germline, CDR1 LNHDA and CDR2 SQIVND (reference sequence). V lost 1 base to trimming and J lost 0 bases, with 9 bases between them. This CDR3 has 16 residues. The CDR3, as DNA: TGTGCCAGTAGTATAGCCGGAGTTGCAACTAATGAAAAACTGTTTTTT. Translated, it gives CASSIAGVATNEKLFF.

CDR3 region: CASSVVLNTGELFF. In DNA form, the CDR3 reads TGTGCCAGCAGCGTAGTCTTGAACACCGGGGAGCTGTTTTTT. The rearrangement links TRBV9 to TRBJ2-2; no firm D call. Trimming removed 0 bases from V and 1 base from J, with 4 bases in between. Per the germline V gene, CDR1 is SGDLS and CDR2 is YYNGEE. The length of the CDR3 is 14 residues.

The V and J genes are TRBV6-6 and TRBJ2-3; 11 bases fit TRBD2. The CDR3 spans 13 residues. Germline V gives CDR1 MNHNY, CDR2 SVGAGI (reference sequence). The V and J ends lost 4 bases and 6 bases, in that order; junction bases with no gene match: 0. CDR3 sequence: CASSWTSGDTQYF. As DNA, the CDR3 is TGTGCCAGCAGTTGGACTAGCGGGGATACGCAGTATTTT.

V and J are TRBV7-6 and TRBJ1-2; possibly TRBD1 for D (5 bases). The CDR3 covers 16 residues. The germline V and J ends were trimmed by 3 bases and 6 bases, with 20 bases remaining between them. Germline CDR1 SGHVS, CDR2 FNYEAQ. The CDR3 DNA reads TGTGCCAGCAGCTTGCAGACCGGGACCTTCGGGGATGGCTACACCTTC. It codes for CASSLQTGTFGDGYTF. Full variable domain (missing parts from reference TRBV7-6 and TRBJ1-2): GAGVSQSPRYKVTKRGQDVALRCDPISGHVSLYWYRQALGQGPEFLTYFNYEAQQDKSGLPNDRFSAERPEGSISTLTIQRTEQRDSAMYRCASSLQTGTFGDGYTFGSGTRLTVV.

V and J are TRBV6-6 and TRBJ2-5; 12 bases are shared with TRBD2. The germline V gene has CDR1 MNHNY and CDR2 SVGAGI (reference sequence). J gave up 4 bases and V 7 bases, and 1 base lay outside the gene matches. This CDR3 contains 13 residues. In DNA form, the CDR3 reads TGTGCCAGCAAACTAGCGGGAGGAGAGACCCAGTACTTC. Translating gives CASKLAGGETQYF.

With regard to this clone: Within the sample, other DNA sequences also encode this same CDR3. V usage is TRBV5-6 and J usage is TRBJ2-7; D ambiguous. Germline CDR1 and CDR2: SGHDT and YYEEEE. With 0 bases removed from V and 1 base from J, the gap between germline ends came to 5 bases. This CDR3 region has 13 residues. The chain's CDR3 is CASSLVRSYEQYF. Here the CDR3 DNA reads TGTGCCAGCAGCTTGGTAAGGTCCTACGAGCAGTACTTC.

The chain combines TRBV29-1 with TRBJ2-2; possible D gene TRBD2, 5 bases. Per germline, CDR1 SQVTM and CDR2 ANQGSEA. V dropped 8 bases and J dropped 1 base, with 11 bases sitting between them. The CDR3 covers 13 residues. The CDR3 region is CSSGAENTGELFF. CDR3 bases: TGCAGCTCAGGAGCGGAGAACACCGGGGAGCTGTTTTTT.

V usage is TRBV28 and J usage is TRBJ2-2, with 10 bases fitting TRBD1. J was trimmed by 4 bases and V by 6 bases; bases with no gene match: 11. Germline assignment: CDR1 MDHEN and CDR2 SYDVKM. The CDR3 totals 17 residues. The CDR3 here is CASSPWGTGETTGELFF. The CDR3 nucleotides read TGTGCCAGCAGCCCTTGGGGGACAGGGGAGACCACCGGGGAGCTGTTTTTT.

This clone has just one count. In the same sample, other DNA sequences code for this CDR3. This sequence joins TRBV27 and TRBJ2-7, with D uncertain. The germline gives CDR1 MNHEY, CDR2 SMNVEV (reference sequence). Trimming left V 5 bases short and J 0 bases short, with 14 bases between. The CDR3 sequence is 15 residues long. CDR3 sequence (DNA): TGTGCCAGCAGTCTCCGGGTCTCGAGCTCCTACGAGCAGTACTTC. This encodes CASSLRVSSSYEQYF.

In this sample, this clone turned up once. This chain uses TRBV6-5 with TRBJ2-2, with D possibly TRBD1 on 5 matching bases. The ends were cut back, 2 bases at V and 6 bases at J, with 13 bases in the middle. Germline values: CDR1 MNHEY, CDR2 SVGAGI. The CDR3 sequence is 15 residues long. The CDR3 DNA sequence: TGTGCCAGCAGTTACGGGCAGGGTCTCGCCGGGGAGCTGTTTTTT. Its translation: CASSYGQGLAGELFF.

The chain recombines TRBV7-6 with TRBJ2-2; 10 bases are shared with TRBD2. Germline-derived CDR1 and CDR2 are SGHVS and FNYEAQ. With V trimmed by 1 base and J by 0 bases, 8 bases remained unmatched. This CDR3 contains 19 residues. CDR3 sequence: CASSLDPPSGSTNTGELFF. The CDR3 DNA is TGTGCCAGCAGCTTAGATCCTCCTAGCGGGAGTACGAACACCGGGGAGCTGTTTTTT.

The chain carries TRBV11-1 and TRBJ2-3; 10 nucleotides align to TRBD1. Germline loops: CDR1 SGHAT, CDR2 FQDESV (reference sequence). This CDR3 has 15 amino acids. Trimming took 5 bases from V and 0 from J; bases not matched to a gene: 2. In DNA, the CDR3 is TGTGCCAGCAGCCCGGGACAGGGGAGCACAGATACGCAGTATTTT. It codes for CASSPGQGSTDTQYF.